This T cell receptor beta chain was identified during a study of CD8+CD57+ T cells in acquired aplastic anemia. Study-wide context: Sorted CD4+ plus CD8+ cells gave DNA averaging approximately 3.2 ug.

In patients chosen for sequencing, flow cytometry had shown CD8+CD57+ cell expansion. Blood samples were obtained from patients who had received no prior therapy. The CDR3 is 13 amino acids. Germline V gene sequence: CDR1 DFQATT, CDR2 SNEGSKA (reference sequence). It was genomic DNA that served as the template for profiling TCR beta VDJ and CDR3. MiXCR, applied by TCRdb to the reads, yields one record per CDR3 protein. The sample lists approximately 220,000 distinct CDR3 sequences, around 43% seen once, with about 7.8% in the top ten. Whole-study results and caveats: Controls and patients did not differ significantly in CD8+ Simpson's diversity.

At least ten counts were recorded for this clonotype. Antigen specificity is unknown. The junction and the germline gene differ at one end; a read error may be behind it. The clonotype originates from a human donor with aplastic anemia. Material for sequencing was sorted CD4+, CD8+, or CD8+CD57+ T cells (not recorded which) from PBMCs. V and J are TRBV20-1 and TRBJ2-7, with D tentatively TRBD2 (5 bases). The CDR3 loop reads CSARGSNDYEQYF. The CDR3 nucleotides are TGCAGTGCAAGAGGGAGTAACGACTACGAGCAGTACTTC.